Each of the 2 T cell receptor beta chains below was sequenced from the same sample in a study of blood T cell repertoires in COVID-19. Libraries were prepared by immunoSEQ multiplex PCR; TCRdb keeps only in-frame clonotypes and omits some of them. The table records tens of thousands of clones, over 75% of them present only once. The sample was peripheral blood. These receptors were obtained from a woman in her sixties with acute or convalescent COVID-19.

The chain links TRBV30 to TRBJ1-1; weak D call: TRBD1 (5 bases). V lost 5 bases to trimming and J lost 0 bases, with 22 bases between them. The CDR3 runs 17 residues. The germline V gene encodes CDR1 GTSNPN and CDR2 SVGIG (reference sequence). The CDR3, as DNA: TGTGCCTGGGGACGATGGGGGGGTCGGTCGATGAACACTGAAGCTTTCTTT. Its protein product is CAWGRWGGRSMNTEAFF.

This sequence joins TRBV7-8 and TRBJ1-3; 7 bases map to TRBD1. Germline trimming cut 5 bases from V and 3 bases from J; bases unmatched to any gene: 10. CDR1 and CDR2 from the germline V gene are SGHVS and FQNEAQ. CDR3 length: 16 residues. The CDR3 sequence: CASSADRAVGGNTIYF. CDR3 coding DNA: TGTGCCAGCAGCGCTGACAGGGCGGTCGGTGGAAACACCATATATTTT.